A single sample gave rise to the 13 T cell receptor beta chains below, sequenced in a study of response to subunit inactivated influenza vaccine. Using its own MiXCR run on the RT-PCR reads, TCRdb lists one record per CDR3 protein. This sample carries hundreds of thousands of distinct CDR3 sequences, 15% to 19% of them seen once, and the ten largest clones take about 9.9%. Material: PBMCs from blood, obtained 11 to 12 days after vaccination. The receptor source for this set is a man over 45 who received an inactivated influenza vaccine.

This clonotype was counted between two and nine times. V gene TRBV12-3 or TRBV12-4 combines with J gene TRBJ1-5; tentative D call: TRBD1 (5 bases). The CDR3 consists of 14 residues. V dropped 5 bases and J dropped 6 bases, with 14 bases sitting between them. The CDR3 here is CASSPETVGQPQHF. DNA for the CDR3: TGTGCCAGCAGTCCCGAGACAGTGGGTCAGCCCCAGCATTTT.

J is TRBJ1-1 and V is TRBV6-1, with D unclear. This CDR3 is 13 amino acids long. The germline V gene encodes CDR1 MNHNS and CDR2 SASEGT. Trimming stripped 7 bases from V and 0 bases from J, with 9 bases between. DNA for the CDR3: TGTGCCAGCACCATGGGCATGAACACTGAAGCTTTCTTT. It codes for CASTMGMNTEAFF.

This clonotype has more than one count but fewer than ten. The chain links TRBV30 to TRBJ1-4, with D hard to call. Germline CDR1 and CDR2: GTSNPN and SVGIG (reference sequence). CDR3 length equals 13 residues. V lost 2 bases and J lost 8, with 12 bases in between. The CDR3: CAWSTARSEKLFF. The DNA for the CDR3 is TGTGCCTGGAGTACGGCCAGATCGGAAAAACTGTTTTTT.

This clonotype was seen a few times. J is TRBJ1-6 and V is TRBV4-3; 7 nucleotides align to TRBD1. Germline CDR1 and CDR2: LGHNA and YSLEER. This CDR3 has 14 amino acids. The junction had 4 bases not matched to a gene; V was cut back by 0 bases and J by 11 bases. The CDR3 protein is CASSQDRGLTPLHF. In DNA form, the CDR3 reads TGCGCCAGCAGCCAAGATAGGGGGCTTACACCCCTCCACTTT.

The chain links TRBV5-1 to TRBJ2-5, with a possible D match to TRBD2 (6 bases). The CDR3 is made up of 15 amino acids. Germline assignment: CDR1 SGHRS and CDR2 YFSETQ. V lost 2 bases, J lost 4 bases, and 15 bases lay in between. CDR3 amino acids: CASSFGGRWGETQYF. The CDR3 DNA sequence: TGCGCCAGCAGCTTTGGAGGGAGGTGGGGAGAGACCCAGTACTTC.

This clonotype was recorded many times. The V gene is TRBV12-3 or TRBV12-4, the J gene TRBJ2-1; D is ambiguous. The CDR3 length is 15 residues. The V gene lost 5 bases and the J gene lost 7 bases, with 18 bases spanning the gap. Written as DNA, the CDR3 is TGTGCCAGCAGTCTCGGAGTGTTTAGTCGGAATGAGCAGTTCTTC. Protein: CASSLGVFSRNEQFF.

CDR3 residues: CSARDRRTSGTYEQYF. The CDR3 bases are TGCAGTGCTAGAGATAGGCGGACTAGCGGTACCTACGAGCAGTACTTC. V gene TRBV20-1 combines with J gene TRBJ2-7, with TRBD2 matching 10 bases. Germline assignment: CDR1 DFQATT and CDR2 SNEGSKA (reference sequence). The CDR3 extends over 16 amino acids. The V segment lost 0 bases and the J segment 2 bases; nucleotides outside the gene matches: 7.

This clonotype has ten or more counts. V and J are TRBV12-3 or TRBV12-4 and TRBJ2-2, with 8 bases lining up with TRBD2. After removal of 5 bases from V and 9 bases from J, the junction contained 8 bases not matched to a gene. This CDR3 spans 14 amino acids. The CDR3 DNA is TGTGCCAGCAGTAGATCATCTAGCGGGCGGGAGCTGTTTTTT. It is translated as CASSRSSSGRELFF.

This clonotype was counted only a few times. The V call is TRBV7-3, the J call TRBJ2-3, with TRBD1 identical over 7 bases. V gave up 3 bases and J gave up 4 bases; unmatched junction bases: 4. CDR1 and CDR2 (germline): SGHTA, FQGTGA. The CDR3 length is 14 residues. For the CDR3, the DNA is TGTGCCAGCAGCTTCGGACAGGCGGCAGATACGCAGTATTTT. Amino acid sequence: CASSFGQAADTQYF.

This CDR3 reads CASSYTGGSNYGYTF. The CDR3 DNA follows: TGTGCCAGCAGTTACACAGGGGGCTCCAACTATGGCTACACCTTC. The genes are TRBV6-5 and TRBJ1-2, with 9 bases lining up with TRBD1. V lost 2 bases, J lost 2 bases, and 3 bases stayed unmatched. The CDR3 contains 15 residues. Germline V CDR1 and CDR2: MNHEY, SVGAGI.

This chain connects TRBV20-1 to TRBJ2-1; the D gene is possibly TRBD2 (5 bases). This CDR3 contains 16 residues. The V and J ends lost 0 bases and 0 bases respectively, with 12 bases between them. Germline V gene data show CDR1 as DFQATT and CDR2 as SNEGSKA (reference sequence). This chain's CDR3 is CSARDGGESSYNEQFF. CDR3 sequence (DNA): TGCAGTGCTAGAGATGGAGGAGAGAGCTCCTACAATGAGCAGTTCTTC.

The chain has TRBV7-8 and TRBJ2-7; 7 bases fit TRBD1. Germline CDR1 is SGHVS and CDR2 is FQNEAQ. Losses at the gene ends were 5 bases for V and 0 bases for J; bases not matched to a gene: 4. The CDR3 runs to 14 residues. The CDR3 nucleotides are TGTGCCAGCAGCGAAGACAGGGTCTCCTACGAGCAGTACTTC. Protein product: CASSEDRVSYEQYF.

J is TRBJ2-7 and V is TRBV5-1, with 10 nucleotides matching TRBD2. The CDR3 has 18 residues. Per germline, CDR1 SGHRS and CDR2 YFSETQ. J was trimmed by 0 bases and V by 0 bases; bases with no gene match: 9. The CDR3 spells CASSLVKLAGDLSYEQYF. CDR3 coding DNA: TGCGCCAGCAGCTTGGTTAAGCTAGCGGGAGACCTCTCCTACGAGCAGTACTTC.